Below, 27 T cell receptor beta chains from the same sample are listed, as sequenced in a study of control samples from healthy donors and cancer patients. The data were produced by immunoSEQ multiplex PCR, yet TCRdb's version contains in-frame clones alone and is incomplete. The table records some 70,000 clones, 83% of them present only once. The sample comprised blood. These receptors were obtained from a man aged 55-75 years in good health.

This rearrangement joins TRBV9 to TRBJ2-1; 16 nucleotides match TRBD2. After removal of 0 bases from V and 13 bases from J, the junction contained 4 bases not matched to a gene. The CDR3 sequence is 15 residues long. CDR1 and CDR2 from the germline V gene are SGDLS and YYNGEE. The CDR3 DNA is TGTGCCAGCAGCGTAGTGGGGACTAGCGGGAGGGAACAGTTCTTC. Protein: CASSVVGTSGREQFF.

This chain uses TRBV2 with TRBJ2-2, with 10 bases identical to TRBD1. Germline V gene lookup returns CDR1 SNHLY and CDR2 FYNNEI. With V trimmed by 6 bases and J by 7 bases, 8 bases remained unmatched. This CDR3 is 15 amino acids long. This CDR3 is CASRPGTGAGGELFF. The CDR3 DNA is TGTGCCAGCAGGCCCGGGACAGGGGCTGGCGGGGAGCTGTTTTTT.

This chain joins TRBV19 and TRBJ1-5; D is possibly TRBD1 (6 bases). V lost 5 bases to trimming and J lost 0 bases, with 14 bases between them. Germline assignment: CDR1 LNHDA and CDR2 SQIVND (reference sequence). The CDR3 length is 16 residues. CDR3 nucleotides: TGTGCCAGTAGTTTCCCAGGGGTAGATAGCAATCAGCCCCAGCATTTT. Translated: CASSFPGVDSNQPQHF.

The V and J genes are TRBV27 and TRBJ2-2; 7 bases are a match to TRBD1. The V gene end was trimmed by 2 bases and the J gene end by 4 bases; junction bases not matched to a gene: 4. In germline, CDR1 is MNHEY, CDR2 SMNVEV (reference sequence). The CDR3 is made up of 15 amino acids. CDR3 region: CASSLRDRSTGELFF. Here the CDR3 DNA reads TGTGCCAGCAGTTTAAGGGACAGATCCACCGGGGAGCTGTTTTTT.

This sequence joins TRBV19 and TRBJ2-2; 10 nucleotides match TRBD2. V lost 5 bases, J lost 5 bases, and 8 bases stayed unmatched. Germline lookup yields CDR1 LNHDA and CDR2 SQIVND (reference sequence). The CDR3 covers 16 residues. The CDR3 DNA reads TGTGCCAGTAGTGCCACTTTAGCGGGGGGAACCGGGGAGCTGTTTTTT. Residues: CASSATLAGGTGELFF.

The CDR3 bases are TGTGCCAGCAGTCCCCAATACTCTGGAAACACCATATATTTT. It yields the protein CASSPQYSGNTIYF. This chain connects TRBV6-6 to TRBJ1-3; no firm D call. V shed 5 bases and J shed 0 bases, with 8 bases lying between them. Germline-derived CDR1 and CDR2 are MNHNY and SVGAGI (reference sequence). This CDR3 contains 14 residues.

V is TRBV9 and J is TRBJ1-2; no clear D. Deletions cut 0 bases from V and 8 bases from J, with 11 bases between. CDR3 length equals 13 residues. In germline, CDR1 is SGDLS, CDR2 YYNGEE. Here the CDR3 reads CASSVGGGQGYTF. The CDR3 bases are TGTGCCAGCAGCGTAGGAGGCGGGCAAGGCTACACCTTC.

The chain joins TRBV9 to TRBJ2-1, with D hard to call. This CDR3 has 15 amino acids. V was shortened by 0 bases and J by 1 base, with 8 bases between the two germline ends. The germline CDR1 and CDR2 sequences are SGDLS and YYNGEE. The CDR3 DNA reads as TGTGCCAGCAGCGTAGACGGCAATTCCTACAATGAGCAGTTCTTC. Its protein product is CASSVDGNSYNEQFF.

The V and J genes are TRBV7-2 and TRBJ2-7; no clear D. The CDR3 loop spans 14 amino acids. V lost 1 base to trimming and J lost 3 bases, with 10 bases between them. Germline V gene lookup returns CDR1 SGHTA and CDR2 FQGNSA. Here the CDR3 reads CASSLGQQYYEQYF. CDR3 in DNA: TGTGCCAGCAGCTTAGGGCAACAATACTACGAGCAGTACTTC.

The gene calls are TRBV12-3 or TRBV12-4 and TRBJ1-1, with 7 bases aligning to TRBD1. This CDR3 has 12 residues. V dropped 6 bases and J dropped 7; count of bases not matched to a gene: 5. In DNA form, the CDR3 reads TGTGCCAGCAGACCTAGGACAGGTGAAGCTTTCTTT. This gives the protein CASRPRTGEAFF.

The chain couples TRBV3-1 (or the pseudogene TRBV3-2) to TRBJ1-2; D is unclear. V dropped 4 bases and J dropped 8 bases, with 11 bases sitting between them. Germline V gene lookup returns CDR1 LGHDT and CDR2 YNNKEL (reference sequence). The CDR3 is made up of 12 amino acids. CDR3 bases: TGTGCCAGCAGCCTTGATCCGGGGGGCTACACCTTC. Protein sequence: CASSLDPGGYTF.

The rearrangement links TRBV5-1 to TRBJ1-2, with D possibly being TRBD1 (6 bases). The germline V gene has CDR1 SGHRS and CDR2 YFSETQ. The CDR3 spans 17 residues. Trimming shortened V by 0 bases and J by 5 bases, and 20 bases separated the two germline ends. The CDR3 DNA reads TGCGCCAGCAGCTTGGCCGGGACACCTCAAGAAAAATATGGCTACACCTTC. Translated: CASSLAGTPQEKYGYTF.

The chain links TRBV9 to TRBJ2-2, with 10 bases matching TRBD2. V lost 5 bases and J lost 6; bases outside the gene matches: 1. The germline V gene encodes CDR1 SGDLS and CDR2 YYNGEE. The CDR3 runs to 13 residues. The CDR3, as DNA: TGTGCCAGCAGGGGGACTAGCGCCGGGGAGCTGTTTTTT. It specifies CASRGTSAGELFF.

The chain recombines TRBV3-1 (or the pseudogene TRBV3-2) with TRBJ1-1; D is ambiguous. Germline CDR1 is LGHDT and CDR2 is YNNKEL (reference sequence). The CDR3 extends over 14 amino acids. Between the trimmed V and J ends, which lost 1 base and 4 bases, there was a span of 10 bases. The CDR3 DNA sequence: TGTGCCAGCAGCCAAGTAAGCCCCCCCACTGAAGCTTTCTTT. Encoded protein: CASSQVSPPTEAFF.

The chain couples TRBV29-1 to TRBJ2-5; 9 bases fit TRBD2. CDR3 length equals 16 residues. Germline V gives CDR1 SQVTM, CDR2 ANQGSEA. V trimming: 4 bases; J trimming: 5 bases; junction bases outside the gene matches: 14. For the CDR3, the DNA is TGCAGCGTTGTCGGATCGCGGGAGGGCCGAGGTGAGACCCAGTACTTC. Amino acid sequence: CSVVGSREGRGETQYF.

This clone was found once. V gene TRBV5-4 combines with J gene TRBJ1-3; TRBD1 matches at 9 bases. Germline CDR1 and CDR2: SGHNT and YYREEE (reference sequence). This CDR3 is built from 16 residues. With 1 base clipped from V and 4 bases from J, the junction kept 6 bases outside the gene matches. The CDR3 protein is CASSLNRGLSGNTIYF. In nucleotides, the CDR3 is TGTGCCAGCAGCTTGAACAGGGGGCTTTCAGGAAACACCATATATTTT.

CDR3 region: CASSDRGGNEQFF. DNA for the CDR3: TGCGCCAGCAGCGACAGAGGGGGGAATGAGCAGTTCTTC. V is TRBV5-1 and J is TRBJ2-1; either TRBD1 or TRBD2 may fit D (6 bases each). The ends were cut back, 4 bases at V and 7 bases at J, with 12 bases in the middle. This CDR3 region has 13 residues. Germline assignment: CDR1 SGHRS and CDR2 YFSETQ.

V and J are TRBV28 and TRBJ1-3; no clear D gene. V shed 6 bases and J shed 4 bases, with 7 bases lying between them. The CDR3 has 12 residues. In germline, CDR1 is MDHEN, CDR2 SYDVKM. In nucleotides, the CDR3 is TGTGCCAGCAGGTCTCCGGGAAACACCATATATTTT. This sequence encodes CASRSPGNTIYF.

The V call is TRBV27, the J call TRBJ2-7; D gene uncertain. Germline V lookup: CDR1 MNHEY, CDR2 SMNVEV (reference sequence). The CDR3 contains 11 residues. Trimming took 4 bases from V and 1 from J, leaving 2 bases between them. In DNA form, the CDR3 reads TGTGCCAGCAGTTCTTCCTACGAGCAGTACTTC. The encoded protein is CASSSSYEQYF.

The chain carries TRBV5-4 and TRBJ2-3; D may be TRBD2 (5 bases). The CDR3 is 15 residues long. Germline lookup yields CDR1 SGHNT and CDR2 YYREEE (reference sequence). Trimming removed 8 bases from V and 4 bases from J, with 20 bases in between. CDR3 sequence reads: CASSAENQPADTQYF. In DNA, the CDR3 is TGTGCCAGTTCAGCGGAGAACCAACCCGCAGATACGCAGTATTTT.

The chain is built from TRBV19 and TRBJ2-3; possibly TRBD2 for D (6 bases). Germline lookup yields CDR1 LNHDA and CDR2 SQIVND (reference sequence). V was cut by 6 bases and J by 0 bases, with 13 bases left in between. This CDR3 has 15 amino acids. CDR3 residues: CASSEEGTSTDTQYF. CDR3 sequence (DNA): TGTGCCAGTAGCGAGGAGGGAACTAGCACAGATACGCAGTATTTT. The full variable domain, completed using reference TRBV19 and TRBJ2-3, is DGGITQSPKYLFRKEGQNVTLSCEQNLNHDAMYWYRQDPGQGLRLIYYSQIVNDFQKGDIAEGYSVSREKKESFPLTVTSAQKNPTAFYLCASSEEGTSTDTQYFGPGTRLTVL.

CDR3 region: CASSLVGGLSTDTQYF. Here the CDR3 DNA reads TGCGCCAGCAGCTTGGTTGGGGGACTTAGCACAGATACGCAGTATTTT. The chain has TRBV5-1 and TRBJ2-3; a possible D gene is TRBD2 (6 bases). This CDR3 comprises 16 residues. V was trimmed by 0 bases and J by 0 bases, leaving 11 bases between them. The germline V gene encodes CDR1 SGHRS and CDR2 YFSETQ.

The rearrangement links TRBV14 to TRBJ2-3; D gene uncertain. This CDR3 contains 13 residues. Germline V gene data show CDR1 as SGHDN and CDR2 as FVKESK. The germline V and J ends were trimmed by 1 base and 5 bases, with 7 bases remaining between them. The CDR3 protein is CASSQGYQDTQYF. As DNA, the CDR3 is TGTGCCAGCAGCCAAGGTTATCAAGATACGCAGTATTTT. Based on the CDR3 plus reference TRBV14 and TRBJ2-3, the full variable domain is EAGVTQFPSHSVIEKGQTVTLRCDPISGHDNLYWYRRVMGKEIKFLLHFVKESKQDESGMPNNRFLAERTGGTYSTLKVQPAELEDSGVYFCASSQGYQDTQYFGPGTRLTVL.

This chain connects TRBV12-1 to TRBJ1-6; the DNA was not compared with TRBD1, the D call given in the table. TRBV12-1 is a known pseudogene. The CDR3 length is 17 residues. The CDR3 region is CASSFAVTSSYNSPLHF. The CDR3 nucleotides are TGTGCCAGCAGCTTTGCTGTGACAAGCTCCTATAATTCACCCCTCCACTTT.

The chain has TRBV5-1 and TRBJ1-1; TRBD1 is a possible D gene (5 bases). V lost 4 bases and J lost 2, with 12 bases in between. The CDR3 has 14 residues. Germline V lookup: CDR1 SGHRS, CDR2 YFSETQ. The CDR3 nucleotides read TGCGCCAGCAGCCGGGAGGGGTCCAACACTGAAGCTTTCTTT. Its translation is CASSREGSNTEAFF.

The chain uses TRBV4-1 and TRBJ1-5; no definite D call. CDR3 length: 16 residues. The V end lost 0 bases, the J end lost 3 bases, and 12 bases lay between the germline ends. CDR1 is MGHRA and CDR2 is YSYEKL in the germline V gene. The CDR3 DNA sequence: TGCGCCAGCAGCCAAGAAGCAGGCCGGGACAATCAGCCCCAGCATTTT. The encoded protein is CASSQEAGRDNQPQHF.

V usage is TRBV6-5 and J usage is TRBJ2-7; 8 positions match TRBD1. The CDR3 covers 15 residues. CDR1 and CDR2 (germline): MNHEY, SVGAGI. J gave up 2 bases and V 1 base, and 4 bases lay outside the gene matches. The CDR3 DNA follows: TGTGCCAGCAGTTACTGGGACAGGCTGACCTACGAGCAGTACTTC. Its protein product is CASSYWDRLTYEQYF.